This TCR beta chain was sequenced in a study of cytomegalovirus exposure and HLA in healthy donors. As for this clone: Antigen: not known.

Findings of the study overall: Reports indicate that TCR beta sequences accurately predicted the HLA-A and HLA-B alleles of most subjects.

This PCR relied on a set of 60 Vbeta primers and 13 Jbeta primers. As processed by the authors: Later, an analysis found about 83 million unique TCR beta chains, and 9.5 million to 12 million of these were shared. Assay: immunoSEQ multiplex PCR; the TCRdb copy retains only in-frame clones and omits some. V, J and clone size derive from that table, while D and trimming were established from the DNA sequence. The repertoire includes roughly 99,000 clones, about four fifths of them detected once, and approximately 3.8% sits in the top ten. The TCR was taken from a woman aged 40 to 50 in good health and CMV-seronegative. What was sequenced was PBMCs.

CDR3 region: CASSVEGARTEAFF. DNA for the CDR3: TGTGCCAGCAGCGTGGAGGGGGCACGAACTGAAGCTTTCTTT. V gene TRBV9 combines with J gene TRBJ1-1; 7 bases match TRBD1. This CDR3 is 14 amino acids long. V was clipped by 2 bases and J by 5 bases; unmatched bases: 6. CDR1 SGDLS and CDR2 YYNGEE come from the germline V gene.